This T cell receptor beta chain comes out of a study of T cell responses to AZD1222 COVID-19 vaccine. The ends were cut back, 0 bases at V and 5 bases at J, with 14 bases in the middle. Germline V gives CDR1 LNHNV, CDR2 YYDKDF (reference sequence). The CDR3 runs to 15 residues. This clone has just one count. Its antigen is as yet unknown. Study results and caveats: White British people made up most donors, females outnumbered males, and clonal diversity was possibly underestimated.

Clones were read by immunoSEQ multiplex PCR, and TCRdb kept only the in-frame ones, dropping some. The sample contains more than 70,000 clones, roughly 91% of which appear only once. The sequence came from an adult who received the AZD1222 COVID-19 vaccine. Source: peripheral blood, taken 28 days after the second AZD1222 dose. V is TRBV15 and J is TRBJ2-7, with D uncertain. The CDR3 spells CATSRDFGSPHEQYF. CDR3 in DNA: TGTGCCACCAGCAGAGATTTTGGGTCCCCCCACGAGCAGTACTTC.